This TCR beta chain was retrieved from a study of Graves' ophthalmopathy and Graves' hyperthyroidism. RNA served as the template for amplifying TCR beta CDR3 regions. First-round RT-PCR relied on HTBI primers, and a second-round multiplex PCR came next. From the multiplex PCR reads, TCRdb called clonotypes with MiXCR, one entry per CDR3 protein. The repertoire holds under 800,000 distinct CDR3 sequences, with about 20% as singletons. Findings and limits, study-wide: In predicting ophthalmopathy progression, the model reached about 71% sensitivity and 72.22% specificity.

In its sample, this clonotype was seen many times. Its antigen is not identified. The study recruited hyperthyroidism patients aged 18 to 65 who were newly diagnosed, under 2 months' duration. An approximately 10 ml volume of fresh peripheral blood provided the PBMCs. The CDR3 loop spans 14 amino acids. Per the germline V gene, CDR1 is SNHLY and CDR2 is FYNNEI. V was clipped by 4 bases and J by 1 base; unmatched bases: 1. The J gene is TRBJ1-5, the V gene TRBV2; 7 nucleotides align to TRBD1. This TCR came from a woman under 30 with stable Graves' hyperthyroidism. Some clones in this sample may be carry-over from other donors' samples. The sequencing sample was made of peripheral blood. DNA for the CDR3: TGTGCCAGCAGTGGACAGGGAAGCAATCAGCCCCAGCATTTT. Residues: CASSGQGSNQPQHF.